A selection of T cell receptor beta chains follows, all from one sample in a study of control samples from healthy donors and cancer patients. Assay: immunoSEQ multiplex PCR; the TCRdb copy retains only in-frame clones and omits some. Here the sample spans 70,000 to 80,000 clones, around 90% being singletons. Input material: PBMCs. These TCRs come from a woman aged 60-75 years with head and neck cancer. Both conserved end residues are part of each CDR3. The D gene is left open where the match is weak. Clone size is not always given. Where it is, it says once, few, many or a class for expanded clones.

>TRBV7-2|NA|TRBJ1-2|NA
CASSPQASGGYTF
TGTGCCAGCAGCCCACAGGCCTCTGGTGGCTACACCTTC
>TRBV15|NA|TRBJ1-5|NA
CATSREDRSNQPQHF
TGTGCCACCAGCAGAGAAGACAGGAGCAATCAGCCCCAGCATTTT
>TRBV3-1/TRBV3-2|NA|TRBJ2-3|NA
CASSQGLGRTDTQYF
TGTGCCAGCAGCCAAGGTCTAGGTCGCACAGATACGCAGTATTTT
>TRBV28|TRBD1|TRBJ2-1|NA
CASRLPGDRFHEQFF
TGTGCCAGCAGACTCCCCGGGGACAGGTTCCATGAGCAGTTCTTC
>TRBV4-1|TRBD1|TRBJ2-4|NA
CASSQENGQGQAKNIQYF
TGCGCCAGCAGCCAAGAGAATGGACAGGGGCAAGCCAAAAACATTCAGTACTTC
>TRBV9|NA|TRBJ1-5|NA
CASSVGIFGNQPQHF
TGTGCCAGCAGCGTAGGGATTTTTGGCAATCAGCCCCAGCATTTT
>TRBV9|TRBD1|TRBJ1-4|few
CASSAPGQGTTNEKLFF
TGTGCCAGCAGCGCTCCGGGACAGGGGACAACTAATGAAAAACTGTTTTTT
>TRBV28|NA|TRBJ1-3|NA
CASIEAKYGNTIYF
TGTGCCAGCATCGAAGCAAAGTACGGAAACACCATATATTTT
>TRBV21-1|NA|TRBJ2-1|once
CASSPRISQGASGNEQFF
TGTGCCAGCAGCCCCCGCATTTCACAGGGGGCGTCAGGCAATGAGCAGTTCTTC
>TRBV5-1|NA|TRBJ2-7|NA
CASSLDPYPGAYEQYF
TGCGCCAGCAGCTTGGATCCTTACCCGGGCGCCTACGAGCAGTACTTC
>TRBV4-3|TRBD2|TRBJ2-7|NA
CASSQELAGEGEQYF
TGCGCCAGTAGCCAAGAACTAGCGGGAGAAGGAGAGCAGTACTTC
>TRBV5-1|NA|TRBJ1-3|once
CASSLGTASGNTIYF
TGCGCCAGCAGCTTGGGTACAGCCTCTGGAAACACCATATATTTT
>TRBV5-1|NA|TRBJ2-1|once
CASSLYVGGRYNEQFF
TGCGCCAGCAGCTTGTACGTCGGGGGGCGATACAATGAGCAGTTCTTC
>TRBV3-1/TRBV3-2|NA|TRBJ2-7|NA
CASSQAGQILSYEQYF
TGTGCCAGCAGCCAAGCGGGGCAGATTTTAAGCTACGAGCAGTACTTC
>TRBV5-6|TRBD1|TRBJ1-1|once
CASSSLGTGGLAEAFF
TGTGCCAGCAGCTCACTCGGAACAGGGGGTTTAGCTGAAGCTTTCTTT
>TRBV11-2|TRBD2|TRBJ2-1|NA
CASSLVREGPVEQFF
TGTGCCAGCAGCTTAGTCCGGGAGGGCCCTGTTGAGCAGTTCTTC
>TRBV29-1|NA|TRBJ2-2|NA
CSVRRAGTNTGELFF
TGCAGCGTACGCAGGGCAGGGACGAACACCGGGGAGCTGTTTTTT
>TRBV7-9|NA|TRBJ2-1|NA
CASRFYQGNEQFF
TGTGCCAGCAGATTCTACCAGGGCAATGAGCAGTTCTTC
>TRBV6-2/TRBV6-3|TRBD1|TRBJ1-1|few
CASSLDRGTEAFF
TGTGCCAGCAGTTTGGACAGGGGCACTGAAGCTTTCTTT
>TRBV9|TRBD2|TRBJ2-3|NA
CASSISSGNTDTQYF
TGTGCCAGCAGCATCTCTAGCGGGAACACAGATACGCAGTATTTT
>TRBV11-2|NA|TRBJ2-6|NA
CASSLSGFGANVLTF
TGTGCCAGCAGCTTATCTGGGTTCGGGGCCAACGTCCTGACTTTC
>TRBV10-3|NA|TRBJ2-2|NA
CAIRDGGGPGTGELFF
TGTGCCATCAGGGACGGAGGGGGACCTGGCACCGGGGAGCTGTTTTTT
>TRBV6-5|TRBD1|TRBJ2-3|few
CASRRTGGVTDTQYF
TGTGCCAGCAGACGGACAGGGGGCGTCACAGATACGCAGTATTTT
>TRBV27|NA|TRBJ1-4|once
CASSLGALINEKLFF
TGTGCCAGCAGTTTGGGGGCATTGATCAATGAAAAACTGTTTTTT
>TRBV6-5|TRBD1|TRBJ2-7|NA
CASSSLTGTGGYEQYF
TGTGCCAGCAGTTCCTTAACCGGGACAGGGGGCTACGAGCAGTACTTC
>TRBV7-9|NA|TRBJ2-6|NA
CASSLWGANVLTF
TGTGCCAGCAGCTTATGGGGGGCCAACGTCCTGACTTTC
>TRBV5-1|NA|TRBJ2-2|NA
CASSSENTGELFF
TGCGCCAGCAGCTCGGAGAACACCGGGGAGCTGTTTTTT
>TRBV6-5|TRBD1|TRBJ2-2|NA
CASSWGQGSTGELFF
TGTGCCAGCAGTTGGGGACAGGGGAGCACCGGGGAGCTGTTTTTT
>TRBV5-1|NA|TRBJ2-5|NA
CASSLAFSGGGETQYF
TGCGCCAGCAGCTTGGCTTTTAGTGGGGGTGGAGAGACCCAGTACTTC
>TRBV7-2|TRBD1|TRBJ2-2|NA
CASSGRTGIGLGGELFF
TGTGCCAGCAGCGGACGGACAGGGATCGGTTTGGGCGGGGAGCTGTTTTTT
>TRBV7-2|NA|TRBJ2-2|NA
CATTNRDTGTGELFF
TGTGCCACTACCAACCGGGACACGGGGACCGGGGAGCTGTTTTTT
>TRBV6-6|TRBD2|TRBJ2-1|NA
CASSSYLAGVYNEQFF
TGTGCCAGCAGTTCCTACCTAGCGGGCGTTTACAATGAGCAGTTCTTC
>TRBV10-1|NA|TRBJ2-2|NA
CASSEDGYGELFF
TGCGCCAGCAGTGAGGATGGGTACGGGGAGCTGTTTTTT
>TRBV5-1|TRBD1|TRBJ1-4|once
CARIRGFGRGNEKLFF
TGCGCCAGGATCAGGGGGTTTGGTCGTGGTAATGAAAAACTGTTTTTT
>TRBV5-1|NA|TRBJ2-3|NA
CASSLVLLIGTSGDTQYF
TGCGCCAGCAGCTTGGTCCTACTTATCGGGACATCCGGAGATACGCAGTATTTT
>TRBV4-1|NA|TRBJ1-6|NA
CASSQDRGNSPLHF
TGCGCCAGCAGCCAAGACAGGGGAAATTCACCCCTCCACTTT
>TRBV5-4|NA|TRBJ2-7|NA
CASNPHGVYEQYF
TGTGCCAGCAACCCGCATGGGGTCTACGAGCAGTACTTC
>TRBV7-2|TRBD1|TRBJ1-1|NA
CASSLESGGMNTEAFF
TGTGCCAGCAGCTTAGAGTCAGGGGGTATGAACACTGAAGCTTTCTTT
>TRBV11-3|NA|TRBJ2-1|NA
CASSLAANNEQFF
TGTGCCAGCAGCTTGGCAGCGAACAATGAGCAGTTCTTC
>TRBV28|NA|TRBJ1-5|few
CASSLPGDGSNQPQHF
TGTGCCAGCAGTTTACCGGGAGATGGCAGCAATCAGCCCCAGCATTTT
>TRBV19|NA|TRBJ2-7|NA
CASSIGGGMTYEQYF
TGTGCCAGTAGTATAGGGGGCGGGATGACCTACGAGCAGTACTTC
>TRBV28|TRBD2|TRBJ2-1|NA
CASSSLYRDYEKEFF
TGTGCCAGCAGTTCCCTCTACCGGGACTATGAGAAGGAGTTCTTC
>TRBV19|NA|TRBJ2-5|NA
CASSIWALGLGGTQYF
TGTGCCAGTAGTATCTGGGCCTTGGGACTTGGGGGGACCCAGTACTTC
>TRBV5-1|TRBD1|TRBJ2-7|NA
CASSQRTGGLYEQYF
TGCGCCAGCAGCCAGCGGACAGGGGGCTTATACGAGCAGTACTTC
>TRBV19|NA|TRBJ2-7|NA
CASSIGQAYEQYF
TGTGCCAGTAGTATCGGGCAGGCGTACGAGCAGTACTTC
>TRBV20-1|TRBD2|TRBJ2-3|NA
CSASGTSGMILDTQYF
TGCAGTGCTAGTGGGACTAGCGGGATGATTTTGGATACGCAGTATTTT
>TRBV30|NA|TRBJ2-7|NA
CAWSVGGRYEQYF
TGTGCCTGGAGTGTAGGTGGACGATACGAGCAGTACTTC
>TRBV5-1|TRBD1|TRBJ2-5|NA
CASSPGTGKETQYF
TGCGCCAGCAGCCCGGGGACAGGGAAAGAGACCCAGTACTTC
>TRBV5-1|TRBD1|TRBJ1-1|NA
CASSPGQGARSTEAFF
TGCGCCAGCAGCCCAGGACAGGGGGCGCGAAGCACTGAAGCTTTCTTT